The 12 T cell receptor beta chains listed next were all sequenced from one sample in a study of blood T cell repertoires in COVID-19. Method: immunoSEQ multiplex PCR; TCRdb's copy keeps in-frame clones and lacks some. The sample yields around 280,000 clones, 87% seen once. The source material was PBMCs or T cells enriched from blood (not recorded which). These receptors came from a woman aged 40 to 50 who had recovered from COVID-19.

This clone turned up a few times. The rearrangement uses TRBV9 and TRBJ2-7; 9 positions match TRBD1. Germline V gene data show CDR1 as SGDLS and CDR2 as YYNGEE. This CDR3 comprises 15 residues. The V gene end was trimmed by 3 bases and the J gene end by 4 bases; junction bases not matched to a gene: 8. CDR3 in DNA: TGTGCCAGCAGCGCCCGAGATGGGACAGGGTACGAGCAGTACTTC. Translated: CASSARDGTGYEQYF.

The chain employs TRBV5-5 and TRBJ1-5, with a tentative D call TRBD1 (6 bases). V was clipped by 4 bases and J by 2 bases, with 16 bases between them. Germline V lookup: CDR1 SGHKS, CDR2 YYEKEE (reference sequence). The CDR3 covers 16 residues. The CDR3 DNA is TGTGCCAGCAGCAAAGGACAGTCGAAGGGCAATCAGCCCCAGCATTTT. Translation: CASSKGQSKGNQPQHF.

The rearrangement links TRBV7-3 to TRBJ2-7; 8 bases are a match to TRBD1. The CDR3 sequence is 15 residues long. From germline, CDR1 is SGHTA and CDR2 FQGTGA. V lost 5 bases, J lost 1 base, and 7 bases stayed unmatched. As DNA, the CDR3 is TGTGCCAGCAGCATCGGACAGGGCCCGTCCTACGAGCAGTACTTC. Its translation: CASSIGQGPSYEQYF.

In this sample, this clone turned up once. The chain joins TRBV7-3 to TRBJ2-7, with D perhaps matching TRBD1 (6 bases). Deletions cut 5 bases from V and 6 bases from J, with 11 bases between. The V gene's germline CDR1 is SGHTA and CDR2 FQGTGA. The CDR3 runs to 12 residues. The CDR3: CASSPGTIEQYF. DNA for the CDR3: TGTGCCAGCAGCCCCGGGACAATCGAGCAGTACTTC.

The chain joins TRBV28 to TRBJ2-1; 10 bases agree with TRBD2. J lost 9 bases, V lost 5 bases, and 10 bases had no gene match. Germline assignment: CDR1 MDHEN and CDR2 SYDVKM. This CDR3 region has 15 residues. The CDR3 DNA reads TGTGCCAGCAGTCTAAGCGGGAGGGCCAAAGCTGAGCAGTTCTTC. Encoded protein: CASSLSGRAKAEQFF.

As concerns this clone: Other DNA sequences in the same sample also yield this CDR3. This rearrangement joins TRBV28 to TRBJ2-7; 15 nucleotides align to TRBD2. The trim removed 4 bases at V and 4 bases at J, leaving 2 bases unmatched. The length of the CDR3 is 15 residues. The germline CDR1 and CDR2 sequences are MDHEN and SYDVKM. The chain's CDR3 is CASSSGTSGGYEQYF. Here the CDR3 DNA reads TGTGCCAGCAGTTCCGGGACTAGCGGGGGGTACGAGCAGTACTTC.

The genes are TRBV18 and TRBJ2-1; TRBD2 agrees at 14 bases. The CDR3 is made up of 14 amino acids. Germline V gene sequence: CDR1 KGHSH, CDR2 LQKENI. V shed 5 bases and J 10 bases; nucleotides not matched to a gene: 4. CDR3 DNA sequence: TGTGCCAGCTCAGGACTAGCGGGAGGTTACGAGCAGTTCTTC. It encodes CASSGLAGGYEQFF. Combining the CDR3 with reference TRBV18 and TRBJ2-1 gives the whole variable domain NAGVMQNPRHLVRRRGQEARLRCSPMKGHSHVYWYRQLPEEGLKFMVYLQKENIIDESGMPKERFSAEFPKEGPSILRIQQVVRGDSAAYFCASSGLAGGYEQFFGPGTRLTVL.

The chain couples TRBV5-1 to TRBJ2-4; 9 nucleotides line up with TRBD1. Trimming removed 0 bases from V and 1 base from J; junction bases left unmatched: 2. The CDR3 is made up of 16 amino acids. Germline-derived CDR1 and CDR2 are SGHRS and YFSETQ. CDR3 bases: TGCGCCAGCAGCTTGGAGGGACAGGGTGCCAAAAACATTCAGTACTTC. It encodes CASSLEGQGAKNIQYF.

The chain recombines TRBV5-1 with TRBJ2-5; D ambiguous. Germline-derived CDR1 and CDR2 are SGHRS and YFSETQ. The V and J ends lost 0 bases and 0 bases respectively, with 12 bases between them. This CDR3 spans 16 amino acids. CDR3 DNA: TGCGCCAGCAGCTTGGCCCCGGGTTGGGACCAAGAGACCCAGTACTTC. This gives the protein CASSLAPGWDQETQYF.

The rearrangement uses TRBV6-5 and TRBJ2-7; TRBD2 might be the D (6 bases). Germline-derived CDR1 and CDR2 are MNHEY and SVGAGI. This CDR3 is 13 amino acids long. The V end lost 7 bases, the J end lost 2 bases, and 12 bases lay between the germline ends. The CDR3 loop is CASTRRGAYEQYF. As DNA, the CDR3 is TGTGCCAGCACGAGGCGGGGAGCCTACGAGCAGTACTTC.

The chain couples TRBV6-2 or TRBV6-3 to TRBJ2-1, with 14 bases that match TRBD2. In germline, CDR1 is MNHEY, CDR2 SVGEGT. The CDR3 is 16 residues long. Trimming at V came to 2 bases and at J to 8 bases, leaving 5 bases not matched to a gene. The CDR3 DNA reads TGTGCCAGCAGTTACCGACTAGCGGGAGGGCCCTATGAGCAGTTCTTC. This codes for CASSYRLAGGPYEQFF.

The V gene is TRBV7-8, the J gene TRBJ2-2; 8 bases fit TRBD2. The junction had 6 bases not matched to a gene; V was cut back by 3 bases and J by 6 bases. CDR3 length: 15 amino acids. In germline, CDR1 is SGHVS, CDR2 FQNEAQ. The CDR3 is CASSFGTRGAGELFF. In DNA form, the CDR3 reads TGTGCCAGCAGCTTTGGGACTAGGGGGGCCGGGGAGCTGTTTTTT.